This T cell receptor (delta chain) is drawn from a study of gamma-delta T cells after stem cell transplantation. Germline V gives CDR1 GEAIGNYY, CDR2 EKD. V lost 1 base, J lost 5 bases, and 18 bases stayed unmatched. The CDR3 totals 19 residues. In its sample, this clone ranks as medium-sized (0.01 to 0.1%). TCRdb re-processed the RT-PCR reads using CATT. Among 1,600 or so delta-chain clones listed, about 8.3% were seen once. What was sequenced was gamma-delta T cells. This sequence was found in a human donor. It is not recorded whose cells these are; they may come from a transplant donor. The rearrangement uses TRDV2 and TRDJ1, with 10 positions matching TRDD3. The CDR3 protein is CACDTLLTGGSNRVDKLIF. The CDR3 DNA reads TGTGCCTGTGACACTCTCTTAACTGGGGGATCTAATCGGGTGGATAAACTCATCTTT.